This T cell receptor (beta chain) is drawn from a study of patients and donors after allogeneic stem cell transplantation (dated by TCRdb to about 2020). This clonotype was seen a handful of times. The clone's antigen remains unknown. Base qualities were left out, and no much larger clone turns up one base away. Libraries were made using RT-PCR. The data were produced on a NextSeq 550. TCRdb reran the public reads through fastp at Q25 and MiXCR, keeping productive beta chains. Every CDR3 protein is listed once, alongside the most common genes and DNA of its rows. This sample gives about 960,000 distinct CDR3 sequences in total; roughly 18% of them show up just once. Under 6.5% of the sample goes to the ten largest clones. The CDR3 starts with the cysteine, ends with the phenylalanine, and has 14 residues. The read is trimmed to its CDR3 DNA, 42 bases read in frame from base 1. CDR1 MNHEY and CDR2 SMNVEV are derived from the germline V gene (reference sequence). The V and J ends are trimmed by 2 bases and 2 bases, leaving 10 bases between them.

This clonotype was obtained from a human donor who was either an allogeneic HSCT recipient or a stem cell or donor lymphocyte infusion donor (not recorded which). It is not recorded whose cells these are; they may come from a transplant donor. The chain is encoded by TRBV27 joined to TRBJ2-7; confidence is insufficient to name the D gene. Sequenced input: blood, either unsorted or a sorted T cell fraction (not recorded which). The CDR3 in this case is CASSLHPKTYEQYF. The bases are TGTGCCAGCAGTTTACACCCCAAGACCTACGAGCAGTACTTC.